A single sample gave rise to the 21 T cell receptor beta chains below, sequenced in a study of HIV-infected patients and healthy controls. The repertoire came from unfractionated whole blood and reflected all unsorted peripheral T cells. cDNA was made from 400 to 500 ng RNA using alpha and beta constant primers. Separate chain-specific third strand synthesis with multiplexing indices produced the alpha and beta libraries. TCRdb redid the calling of the 5' RACE reads with MiXCR, one entry per CDR3 protein. The sample shows 8,000 to 13,000 distinct CDR3 sequences, 8% of them seen only once. The source material was blood. These receptors were collected from an adult in good health.

This clonotype was recorded many times. The rearrangement joins TRBV18 to TRBJ1-6, with D perhaps TRBD1 (5 bases). Trimming pared 2 bases from V and 7 bases from J, leaving 9 bases between. This CDR3 contains 14 residues. Germline assignment: CDR1 KGHSH and CDR2 LQKENI. DNA of the CDR3: TGTGCCAGCTCACCAGGGACCCAAAATTCACCCCTCCACTTT. Protein sequence: CASSPGTQNSPLHF. Complete variable domain (other parts from reference TRBV18 and TRBJ1-6): NAGVMQNPRHLVRRRGQEARLRCSPMKGHSHVYWYRQLPEEGLKFMVYLQKENIIDESGMPKERFSAEFPKEGPSILRIQQVVRGDSAAYFCASSPGTQNSPLHFGNGTRLTVT.

This clonotype counts as medium-sized. The V gene is TRBV5-8, the J gene TRBJ1-1; D perhaps matches TRBD1 (5 bases). This CDR3 comprises 16 residues. Germline CDR1 is SGHTS and CDR2 is YDEGEE. V was trimmed by 0 bases and J by 8 bases, leaving 20 bases between them. CDR3 DNA: TGTGCCAGCAGCTTGGGGCCCCCGGGGAGGGGCGGAGAAGCTTTCTTT. It yields the protein CASSLGPPGRGGEAFF.

By proportion, this clonotype is medium-sized (0.01 to 0.1%). The J gene is TRBJ2-7, the V gene TRBV7-9; maybe TRBD2 (6 bases). Germline values: CDR1 SEHNR, CDR2 FQNEAQ (reference sequence). CDR3 length equals 14 residues. Trimming took 4 bases from V and 4 from J, leaving 14 bases between them. CDR3 residues: CASSSSTGVYEQYF. DNA for the CDR3: TGTGCCAGCAGCTCGTCGACGGGGGTGTACGAGCAGTACTTC.

This clonotype was counted many times. V is TRBV18 and J is TRBJ1-6; D ambiguous. The germline CDR1 and CDR2 sequences are KGHSH and LQKENI. There are 15 residues in the CDR3. The ends were cut back, 3 bases at V and 6 bases at J, with 12 bases in the middle. The CDR3 DNA sequence: TGTGCCAGCTCACCGAACAGAGATCGTAATTCACCCCTCCACTTT. This codes for CASSPNRDRNSPLHF.

By share, this clonotype ranks as medium-sized. This chain connects TRBV5-1 to TRBJ1-1, with 8 bases aligning to TRBD1. CDR3 length: 15 amino acids. From germline, CDR1 is SGHRS and CDR2 YFSETQ. The V gene end was trimmed by 4 bases and the J gene end by 5 bases; junction bases not matched to a gene: 10. The CDR3 reads CASSPSQGARTEAFF. The CDR3, as DNA: TGCGCCAGCAGCCCAAGCCAGGGGGCGCGTACTGAAGCTTTCTTT. Using reference TRBV5-1 and TRBJ1-1 for the parts outside the CDR3, the full variable domain is KAGVTQTPRYLIKTRGQQVTLSCSPISGHRSVSWYQQTPGQGLQFLFEYFSETQRNKGNFPGRFSGRQFSNSRSEMNVSTLELGDSALYLCASSPSQGARTEAFFGQGTRLTVV.

The rearrangement uses TRBV7-2 and TRBJ1-1; D uncertain. Germline lookup yields CDR1 SGHTA and CDR2 FQGNSA. The CDR3 spans 15 residues. V was clipped by 1 base and J by 1 base, with 10 bases between them. In nucleotides, the CDR3 is TGTGCCAGCAGCTTAGTGGCGGGCAGGAACACTGAAGCTTTCTTT. Amino acids: CASSLVAGRNTEAFF.

This clonotype was picked up many times. The chain is built from TRBV7-9 and TRBJ1-4; 9 bases align to TRBD1. The CDR3 contains 19 residues. Germline trimming cut 2 bases from V and 0 bases from J; bases unmatched to any gene: 10. The germline V gene encodes CDR1 SEHNR and CDR2 FQNEAQ (reference sequence). CDR3 nucleotide sequence: TGTGCCAGCAGCTTAAACCTTGGACAGGGGTATACAACTAATGAAAAACTGTTTTTT. This sequence encodes CASSLNLGQGYTTNEKLFF.

A remark on this clonotype: Given a much more abundant clone one base away, this may be a read error. The chain links TRBV20-1 to TRBJ1-6, with D tentatively TRBD1 (5 bases). Germline CDR1 and CDR2: DFQATT and SNEGSKA (reference sequence). The length of the CDR3 is 14 residues. CDR3 coding DNA: TGCAGGGCTAGAGCAGGGAGTAATAATTCACCCCTCCACTTT. This encodes CRARAGSNNSPLHF.

Note on this clonotype: An end of the junction differs from the germline gene, which may be a read error. The rearrangement joins TRBV28 to TRBJ1-6, with D possibly matching TRBD1 (6 bases). The V gene's germline CDR1 is MDHEN and CDR2 SYDVKM. This CDR3 is built from 18 residues. CDR3 nucleotide sequence: TGTGCTAGCAGTACGGGACCGGTACAGGGCTTTTATAATTCACCCCTCCACTTT. Amino acids: CASSTGPVQGFYNSPLHF.

This chain uses TRBV5-1 with TRBJ2-1; D may correspond to TRBD1 or TRBD2 (5 bases each). V gave up 4 bases and J gave up 12 bases, with 17 bases separating them. The CDR3 contains 13 residues. Germline loops: CDR1 SGHRS, CDR2 YFSETQ. The CDR3 DNA reads TGCGCCAGCAGCCTGCAACCTGGGGGATGGCAGTTCTTC. Translation gives CASSLQPGGWQFF.

The table lists this clonotype with many counts. This chain connects TRBV19 to TRBJ1-3; D is unclear. Trimming removed 4 bases at V and 0 bases at J, with 4 bases between. Germline V gives CDR1 LNHDA, CDR2 SQIVND (reference sequence). The CDR3 loop spans 13 amino acids. The CDR3 sequence: CASSTTSGNTIYF. The CDR3 DNA sequence: TGTGCCAGTAGTACTACCTCTGGAAACACCATATATTTT.

V and J are TRBV28 and TRBJ1-6; no clear D. Germline values: CDR1 MDHEN, CDR2 SYDVKM. V was shortened by 5 bases and J by 11 bases, with 7 bases between the two germline ends. The CDR3 totals 11 residues. CDR3 region: CASSPKPPLHF. The CDR3, as DNA: TGTGCCAGCAGTCCCAAGCCACCCCTCCACTTT. Supplemented by reference TRBV28 and TRBJ1-6, the full variable domain reads DVKVTQSSRYLVKRTGEKVFLECVQDMDHENMFWYRQDPGLGLRLIYFSYDVKMKEKGDIPEGYSVSREKKERFSLILESASTNQTSMYLCASSPKPPLHFGNGTRLTVT.

This clonotype was seen more than once but under ten times. V usage is TRBV25-1 and J usage is TRBJ1-1; no firm D call. The CDR3 has 12 residues. The germline gives CDR1 MGHDK, CDR2 SYGVNS. V lost 4 bases to trimming and J lost 4 bases, with 7 bases between them. The CDR3 reads CASSALVTEAFF. The CDR3 DNA sequence: TGTGCCAGCAGTGCTCTAGTCACTGAAGCTTTCTTT.

This clonotype was counted ten times or more. The genes are TRBV19 and TRBJ1-5; D not certain. Germline-derived CDR1 and CDR2 are LNHDA and SQIVND (reference sequence). This CDR3 is built from 14 residues. V lost 6 bases and J lost 0, with 9 bases in between. DNA of the CDR3: TGTGCCAGTAGCGGAGCTTATAGCAATCAGCCCCAGCATTTT. It yields the protein CASSGAYSNQPQHF. The whole variable domain, filled in from reference TRBV19 and TRBJ1-5, reads DGGITQSPKYLFRKEGQNVTLSCEQNLNHDAMYWYRQDPGQGLRLIYYSQIVNDFQKGDIAEGYSVSREKKESFPLTVTSAQKNPTAFYLCASSGAYSNQPQHFGDGTRLSIL.

The chain combines TRBV7-9 with TRBJ1-4; TRBD1 agrees at 9 bases. This CDR3 has 14 residues. J was trimmed by 7 bases and V by 6 bases; bases with no gene match: 6. Germline V gene data show CDR1 as SEHNR and CDR2 as FQNEAQ (reference sequence). This chain's CDR3 is CASRTTGGSEKLFF. CDR3 nucleotide sequence: TGTGCCAGCAGAACGACAGGGGGAAGTGAAAAACTGTTTTTT.

This clonotype has at least ten counts. The V call is TRBV19, the J call TRBJ1-5; no definite D call. CDR1 and CDR2 from the germline V gene are LNHDA and SQIVND (reference sequence). The CDR3 covers 15 residues. Between the trimmed V and J ends, which lost 2 bases and 3 bases, there was a span of 11 bases. The CDR3 is CASSILDGNNQPQHF. In nucleotides, the CDR3 is TGTGCCAGTAGTATACTCGACGGGAACAATCAGCCCCAGCATTTT.

This clonotype was counted a few times. This chain links TRBV5-1 with TRBJ1-2, with 9 positions matching TRBD1. Germline V gene sequence: CDR1 SGHRS, CDR2 YFSETQ. Germline trimming cut 0 bases from V and 3 bases from J; bases unmatched to any gene: 9. The length of the CDR3 is 17 residues. The CDR3 DNA is TGCGCCAGCAGCTTGGATTTACGGGACAGGGACTACTATGGCTACACCTTC. Amino acids: CASSLDLRDRDYYGYTF.

In this sample, this clonotype is medium-sized. V usage is TRBV6-5 and J usage is TRBJ2-3; 8 nucleotides line up with TRBD1. V dropped 4 bases and J dropped 2; count of bases not matched to a gene: 8. Germline-derived CDR1 and CDR2 are MNHEY and SVGAGI. There are 16 residues in the CDR3. The CDR3 coding sequence is TGTGCCAGCAGTTCGATGGGGACAGGCTTCACAGATACGCAGTATTTT. Translation gives CASSSMGTGFTDTQYF.

This clonotype is medium-sized in the sample. The chain couples TRBV20-1 to TRBJ2-3; D uncertain. V was trimmed by 5 bases and J by 4 bases, leaving 10 bases between them. The CDR3 loop spans 12 amino acids. Per germline, CDR1 DFQATT and CDR2 SNEGSKA (reference sequence). This CDR3 is CSAPDPADTQYF. The CDR3 nucleotides are TGCAGTGCTCCGGACCCCGCAGATACGCAGTATTTT.

This clonotype occurred many times. The chain is built from TRBV5-6 and TRBJ2-1, with D perhaps given as TRBD1 or TRBD2 (6 bases each). The CDR3 extends over 14 amino acids. V was trimmed by 1 base and J by 5 bases, leaving 10 bases between them. Germline V lookup: CDR1 SGHDT, CDR2 YYEEEE. The CDR3 region has the DNA TGTGCCAGCAGCTTGTGGGGGGCCAACAATGAGCAGTTCTTC. Its translation is CASSLWGANNEQFF.

This clonotype was counted at least ten times. The V gene is TRBV4-1, the J gene TRBJ1-4; 10 bases map to TRBD1. CDR1 MGHRA and CDR2 YSYEKL come from the germline V gene. The CDR3 spans 18 residues. V lost 0 bases to trimming and J lost 7 bases; unmatched junction nucleotides: 11. The CDR3 spells CASSQERGNRDRGEKLFF. The CDR3 nucleotides read TGCGCCAGCAGCCAAGAAAGGGGAAATCGGGACAGGGGTGAAAAACTGTTTTTT.